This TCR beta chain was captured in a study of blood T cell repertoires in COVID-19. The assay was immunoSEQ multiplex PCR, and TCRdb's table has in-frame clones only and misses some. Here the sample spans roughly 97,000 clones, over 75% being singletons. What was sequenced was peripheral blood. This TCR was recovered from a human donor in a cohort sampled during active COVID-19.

CDR3 sequence reads: CASSLEGQPNSPLHF. The CDR3 DNA is TGTGCCAGCAGCTTAGAAGGACAGCCCAATTCACCCCTCCACTTT. J is TRBJ1-6 and V is TRBV7-8; the D gene is possibly TRBD1 (6 bases). Trimming pared 1 base from V and 7 bases from J, leaving 11 bases between. The CDR3 extends over 15 amino acids. Germline V CDR1 and CDR2: SGHVS, FQNEAQ.